Sequencing of this TCR beta chain was carried out in a study of OX40 agonist ivuxolimab in advanced cancers. Study at large: The study reported partial responses in three patients: one hepatocellular carcinoma, two cutaneous melanoma.

Sequenced by immunoSEQ multiplex PCR; TCRdb stores in-frame clones only, minus some. The sample carries fewer than 200,000 clones, around 94% recorded once. The CDR3 is made up of 17 amino acids. Germline V gene lookup returns CDR1 SGHTA and CDR2 FQGNSA. Trimming pared 0 bases from V and 3 bases from J, leaving 12 bases between. General study points: At 0.1 to 3.0 mg/kg, CD4+ and CD8+ blood T cells expanded clonally by week 6.

A word on this clone: Its antigen is not known.

Sequences were derived from CD4+ or CD8+ T cells sorted from blood, sampled in a trial of the OX40 agonist ivuxolimab. This sequence joins TRBV7-2 and TRBJ1-6; possible D gene TRBD1, 5 bases. This receptor was taken from an adult with an advanced solid tumor such as melanoma, head and neck, liver or kidney cancer. In DNA form, the CDR3 reads TGTGCCAGCAGCTTAGCTAAAGGGCAGGGCTATAATTCACCCCTCCACTTT. The encoded protein is CASSLAKGQGYNSPLHF.